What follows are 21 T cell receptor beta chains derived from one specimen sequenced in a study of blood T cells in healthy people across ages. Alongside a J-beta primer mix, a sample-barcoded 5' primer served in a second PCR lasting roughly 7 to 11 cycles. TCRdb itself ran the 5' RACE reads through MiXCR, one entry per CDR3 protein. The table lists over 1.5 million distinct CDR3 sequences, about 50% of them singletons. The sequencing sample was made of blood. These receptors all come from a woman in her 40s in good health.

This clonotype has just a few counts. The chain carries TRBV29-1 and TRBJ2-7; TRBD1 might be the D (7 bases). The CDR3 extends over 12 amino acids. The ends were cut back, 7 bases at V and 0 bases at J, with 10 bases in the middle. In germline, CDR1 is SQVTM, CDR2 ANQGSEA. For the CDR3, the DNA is TGCAGCGGGGGGGACAGCTCCTACGAGCAGTACTTC. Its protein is CSGGDSSYEQYF.

CDR3 sequence reads: CASSEVVTGDNEQFF. The CDR3 coding sequence is TGTGCCAGCAGTGAAGTAGTGACAGGGGACAATGAGCAGTTCTTC. The chain is built from TRBV25-1 and TRBJ2-1, with 8 nucleotides matching TRBD1. CDR3 length: 15 residues. Trimming took 2 bases from V and 5 from J; bases not matched to a gene: 5. In germline, CDR1 is MGHDK, CDR2 SYGVNS.

The CDR3 loop reads CASSSMSHSYNEQFF. The CDR3 DNA follows: TGTGCCAGCAGCAGCATGTCACACTCCTACAATGAGCAGTTCTTC. The rearrangement links TRBV11-1 to TRBJ2-1; D unclear. Germline loops: CDR1 SGHAT, CDR2 FQDESV (reference sequence). The CDR3 is 15 residues long. V lost 5 bases and J lost 0, with 11 bases in between.

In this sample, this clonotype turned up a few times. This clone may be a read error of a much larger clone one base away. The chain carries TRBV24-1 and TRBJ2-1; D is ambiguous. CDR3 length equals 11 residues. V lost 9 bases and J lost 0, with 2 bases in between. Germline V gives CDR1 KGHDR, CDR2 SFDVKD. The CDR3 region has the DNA TGTGCCACCCGCTCCTACAATGAGCAGTTCTTC. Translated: CATRSYNEQFF.

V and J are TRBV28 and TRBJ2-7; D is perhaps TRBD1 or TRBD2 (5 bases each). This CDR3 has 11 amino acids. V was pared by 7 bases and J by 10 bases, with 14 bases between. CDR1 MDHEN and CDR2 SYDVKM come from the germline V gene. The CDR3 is CASTSGARQYF. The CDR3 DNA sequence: TGTGCCAGCACCTCCGGGGCGCGCCAGTACTTC.

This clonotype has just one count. CDR3 in DNA: TGTGCCAGCAGTCTGCAGGGTGTTGAAAAACTGTTTTTT. It yields the protein CASSLQGVEKLFF. The rearrangement links TRBV12-3 or TRBV12-4 to TRBJ1-4; perhaps TRBD1 as D (5 bases). The length of the CDR3 is 13 residues. The ends were cut back, 5 bases at V and 7 bases at J, with 11 bases in the middle.

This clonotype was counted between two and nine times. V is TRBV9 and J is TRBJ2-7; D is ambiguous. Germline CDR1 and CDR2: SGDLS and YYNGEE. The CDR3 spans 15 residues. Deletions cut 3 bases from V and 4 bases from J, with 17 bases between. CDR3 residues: CASSANANMNYEQYF. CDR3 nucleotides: TGTGCCAGCAGCGCCAACGCCAACATGAATTACGAGCAGTACTTC.

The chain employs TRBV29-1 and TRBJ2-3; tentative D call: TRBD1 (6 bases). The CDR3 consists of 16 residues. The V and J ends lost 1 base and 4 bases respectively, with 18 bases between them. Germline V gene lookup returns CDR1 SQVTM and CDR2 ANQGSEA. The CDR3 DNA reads TGCAGCGTTGAAGGAGTGGGGCAGGGGATCGCAGATACGCAGTATTTT. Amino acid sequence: CSVEGVGQGIADTQYF.

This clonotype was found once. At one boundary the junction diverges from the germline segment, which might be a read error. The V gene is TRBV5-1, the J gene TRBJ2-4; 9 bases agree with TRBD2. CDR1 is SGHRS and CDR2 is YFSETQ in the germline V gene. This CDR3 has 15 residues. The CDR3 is CAGSSASGVKNIQYF. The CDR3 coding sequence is TGCGCCGGCAGCTCAGCTAGCGGGGTCAAAAACATTCAGTACTTC.

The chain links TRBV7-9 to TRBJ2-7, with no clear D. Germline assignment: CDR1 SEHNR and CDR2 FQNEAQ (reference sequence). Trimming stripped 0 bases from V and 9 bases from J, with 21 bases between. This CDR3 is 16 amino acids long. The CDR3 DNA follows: TGTGCCAGCAGCTTAGCGCCTCAGCCGCTGCTGAACGGGCAGTACTTC. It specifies CASSLAPQPLLNGQYF.

CDR3 in amino acids: CASSVGASDYTDTQYF. Here the CDR3 DNA reads TGTGCCAGCAGCGTAGGGGCTAGCGATTACACAGATACGCAGTATTTT. The chain is built from TRBV9 and TRBJ2-3, with D perhaps matching TRBD2 (6 bases). This CDR3 is 16 amino acids long. The germline CDR1 and CDR2 sequences are SGDLS and YYNGEE. Trimming took off 0 bases at V and 2 bases at J, with 13 bases between the two ends.

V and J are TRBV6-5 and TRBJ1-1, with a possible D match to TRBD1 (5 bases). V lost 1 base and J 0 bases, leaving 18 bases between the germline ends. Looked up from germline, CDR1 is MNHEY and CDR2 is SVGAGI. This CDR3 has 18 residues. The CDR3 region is CASSYLQGSLPLNTEAFF. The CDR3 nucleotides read TGTGCCAGCAGTTACTTGCAGGGATCCCTGCCCTTGAACACTGAAGCTTTCTTT.

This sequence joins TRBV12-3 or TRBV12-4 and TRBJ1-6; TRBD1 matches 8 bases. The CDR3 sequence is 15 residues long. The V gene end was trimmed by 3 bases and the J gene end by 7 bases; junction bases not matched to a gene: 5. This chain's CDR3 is CASSFRRGLNSPLHF. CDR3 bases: TGTGCCAGCAGTTTTCGCAGGGGGCTCAATTCACCCCTCCACTTT.

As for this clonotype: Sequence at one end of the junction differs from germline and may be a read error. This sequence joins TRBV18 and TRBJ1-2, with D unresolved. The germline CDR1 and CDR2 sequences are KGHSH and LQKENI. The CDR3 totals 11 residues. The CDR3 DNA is TGTGCCAGCTCATCCTTGGATGGCTACACCTTT. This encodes CASSSLDGYTF.

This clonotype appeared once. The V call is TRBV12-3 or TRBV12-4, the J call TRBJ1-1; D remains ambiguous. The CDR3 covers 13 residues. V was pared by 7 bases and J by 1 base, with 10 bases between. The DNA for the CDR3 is TGTGCCAGCACCCGGACCGAGAACACTGAAGCTTTCTTT. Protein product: CASTRTENTEAFF.

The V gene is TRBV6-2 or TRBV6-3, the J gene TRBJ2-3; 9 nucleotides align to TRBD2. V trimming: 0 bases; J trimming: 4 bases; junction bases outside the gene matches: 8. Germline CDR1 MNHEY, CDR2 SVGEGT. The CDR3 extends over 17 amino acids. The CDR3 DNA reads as TGTGCCAGCAGTTACTCGTGGCGGGGGGGCGACGCAGATACGCAGTATTTT. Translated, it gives CASSYSWRGGDADTQYF.

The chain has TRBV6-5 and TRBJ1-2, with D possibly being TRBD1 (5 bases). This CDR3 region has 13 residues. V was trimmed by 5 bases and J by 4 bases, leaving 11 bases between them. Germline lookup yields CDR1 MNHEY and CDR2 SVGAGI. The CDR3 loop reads CASSQGLGYGYTF. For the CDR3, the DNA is TGTGCCAGCAGTCAGGGTCTTGGCTATGGCTACACCTTC.

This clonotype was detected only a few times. CDR3 loop: CASSPAGSRSNYGYTF. Written as DNA, the CDR3 is TGTGCCAGCAGCCCGGCTGGGTCCAGATCTAACTATGGCTACACCTTC. V usage is TRBV3-1 and J usage is TRBJ1-2; D gene uncertain. The CDR3 contains 16 residues. The germline V gene has CDR1 LGHDT and CDR2 YNNKEL (reference sequence). V shed 4 bases and J shed 0 bases, with 15 bases lying between them.

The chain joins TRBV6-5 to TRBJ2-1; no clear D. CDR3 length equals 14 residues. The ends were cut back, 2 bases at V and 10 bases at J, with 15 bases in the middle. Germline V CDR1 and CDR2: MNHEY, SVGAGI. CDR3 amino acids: CASSYRSLSREQFF. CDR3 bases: TGTGCCAGCAGTTACCGATCCTTGTCTAGGGAGCAGTTCTTC.

The CDR3 nucleotides are TGCGCCAGCAGCCAAGAAACGGGAATTATCACTGAAGCTTTCTTT. It codes for CASSQETGIITEAFF. The chain has TRBV4-1 and TRBJ1-1, with D uncertain. This CDR3 spans 15 amino acids. The germline gives CDR1 MGHRA, CDR2 YSYEKL. V was clipped by 0 bases and J by 4 bases, with 12 bases between them.

The CDR3 nucleotides read TGTGCCAGCAGCTCCGCCGGGACTAGAGTCTACGAGCAGTACTTC. Amino acid sequence: CASSSAGTRVYEQYF. The genes are TRBV7-2 and TRBJ2-7, with TRBD2 matching 8 bases. Germline CDR1 reads SGHTA; CDR2 reads FQGNSA. V lost 4 bases to trimming and J lost 3 bases; unmatched junction nucleotides: 8. The CDR3 has 15 residues.